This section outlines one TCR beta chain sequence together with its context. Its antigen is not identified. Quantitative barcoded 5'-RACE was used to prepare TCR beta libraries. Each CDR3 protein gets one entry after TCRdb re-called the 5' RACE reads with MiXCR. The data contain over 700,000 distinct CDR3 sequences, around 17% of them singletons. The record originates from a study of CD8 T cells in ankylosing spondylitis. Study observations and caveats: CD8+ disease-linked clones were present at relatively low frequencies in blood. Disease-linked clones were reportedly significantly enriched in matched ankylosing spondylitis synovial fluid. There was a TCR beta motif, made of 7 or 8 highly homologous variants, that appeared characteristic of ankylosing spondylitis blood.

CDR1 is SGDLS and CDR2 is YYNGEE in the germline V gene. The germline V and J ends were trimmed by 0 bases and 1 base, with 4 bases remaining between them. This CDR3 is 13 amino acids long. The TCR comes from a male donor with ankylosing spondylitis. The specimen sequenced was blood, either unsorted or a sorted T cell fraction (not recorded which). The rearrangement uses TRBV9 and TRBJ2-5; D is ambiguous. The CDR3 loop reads CASSVAPQETQYF. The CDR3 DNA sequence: TGTGCCAGCAGCGTAGCGCCCCAAGAGACCCAGTACTTC.